This T cell receptor (beta chain) comes out of a study of metastatic and nonmetastatic thyroid tumors. Overall study context: Peripheral blood and tumor or nodule samples from malignant and benign thyroid patients were compared.

TCRdb re-analyzed the PCR reads through MiXCR. This sample yields approximately 44,000 clones, of which roughly a quarter are seen a single time; about 14% belongs to the top ten. No patient received treatment before thyroid surgery. The CDR3 is made up of 16 amino acids. V was shortened by 2 bases and J by 0 bases, with 10 bases between the two germline ends. Germline loops: CDR1 SGHAT, CDR2 FQNNGV. This chain links TRBV11-2 with TRBJ2-2; D gene uncertain. What was sequenced was tumor tissue. The sequence was collected from a female donor with papillary thyroid cancer or a benign thyroid nodule (not recorded which). Some clones in this sample may be carry-over from other donors' samples. Here the CDR3 DNA reads TGTGCCAGCAGCTTAAGTTCAAGCCCGAACACCGGGGAGCTGTTTTTT. This gives the protein CASSLSSSPNTGELFF.